Presented here are 10 T cell receptor beta chains from one specimen sequenced in a study of radiation and T cells in renal cell carcinoma. Sample time point: baseline pretreatment blood. Treatment: 15 Gy SBRT to primary tumor, nephrectomy 4 weeks later. The data were produced by immunoSEQ multiplex PCR, yet TCRdb's version contains in-frame clones alone and is incomplete. The sample has 150,000 or so clones, about 87% seen once. The source was blood, collected from a patient whose treatment included radiotherapy and nephrectomy. All receptors derive from a woman in her 70s with renal cell carcinoma.

This clone was found once. The rearrangement uses TRBV18 and TRBJ2-7, with 10 nucleotides matching TRBD1. CDR3 length: 15 amino acids. The germline V gene encodes CDR1 KGHSH and CDR2 LQKENI. V shed 0 bases and J 10 bases; nucleotides not matched to a gene: 9. The CDR3 protein is CASSPPGTGVKDQYF. DNA for the CDR3: TGTGCCAGCTCACCACCCGGGACAGGGGTGAAGGATCAGTACTTC. The full variable domain, rest sourced from reference TRBV18 and TRBJ2-7, is NAGVMQNPRHLVRRRGQEARLRCSPMKGHSHVYWYRQLPEEGLKFMVYLQKENIIDESGMPKERFSAEFPKEGPSILRIQQVVRGDSAAYFCASSPPGTGVKDQYFGPGTRLTVT.

The chain couples TRBV4-2 to TRBJ2-3, with 13 nucleotides matching TRBD2. Per the germline V gene, CDR1 is LGHNA and CDR2 is YNFKEQ. The CDR3 sequence is 17 residues long. J was trimmed by 1 base and V by 2 bases; bases with no gene match: 3. This CDR3 reads CASSQSTSGGGTDTQYF. The CDR3, as DNA: TGTGCCAGCAGCCAATCCACTAGCGGGGGGGGCACAGATACGCAGTATTTT.

The chain has TRBV11-2 and TRBJ2-7; D ambiguous. Germline CDR1 is SGHAT and CDR2 is FQNNGV. The V and J ends lost 1 base and 2 bases respectively, with 12 bases between them. The CDR3 runs to 15 residues. The CDR3 bases are TGTGCCAGCAGCTTAGGCGGCACGCCAACCTACGAGCAGTACTTC. Protein product: CASSLGGTPTYEQYF.

This clone was counted a single time. The rearrangement uses TRBV5-4 and TRBJ2-7, with 11 bases lining up with TRBD1. This CDR3 is 14 amino acids long. Germline CDR1 is SGHNT and CDR2 is YYREEE (reference sequence). The junction had 7 bases not matched to a gene; V was cut back by 4 bases and J by 7 bases. This CDR3 is CASSRDRGSREQYF. The CDR3 coding sequence is TGTGCCAGCAGCCGGGACAGGGGGTCCAGAGAGCAGTACTTC.

The chain combines TRBV27 with TRBJ2-5; 8 bases agree with TRBD1. Unmatched junction bases numbered 14, after V lost 6 bases and J lost 8 bases. Germline V lookup: CDR1 MNHEY, CDR2 SMNVEV (reference sequence). The CDR3 totals 15 residues. CDR3 coding DNA: TGTGCCAGCAGCCCTGGGACAGGAATCCACCTAACCCAGTACTTC. Translated, it gives CASSPGTGIHLTQYF.

J is TRBJ2-5 and V is TRBV27, with D tentatively TRBD2 (6 bases). Germline CDR1 and CDR2: MNHEY and SMNVEV (reference sequence). CDR3 length: 12 amino acids. V lost 3 bases and J lost 5, with 7 bases in between. CDR3 amino acids: CASSFRGETQYF. In DNA, the CDR3 is TGTGCCAGCAGTTTTCGGGGGGAGACCCAGTACTTC.

The CDR3 is CASSVADVSYGYTF. Written as DNA, the CDR3 is TGTGCCAGCAGCGTAGCTGACGTTTCCTATGGCTACACCTTC. The J gene is TRBJ1-2, the V gene TRBV9; D not resolved. The germline CDR1 and CDR2 sequences are SGDLS and YYNGEE. This CDR3 spans 14 amino acids. The V end lost 0 bases, the J end lost 4 bases, and 10 bases lay between the germline ends.

This clone appeared a single time. This rearrangement joins TRBV5-4 to TRBJ2-1, with 8 nucleotides matching TRBD1. With V trimmed by 9 bases and J by 6 bases, 8 bases remained unmatched. The germline V gene has CDR1 SGHNT and CDR2 YYREEE (reference sequence). The CDR3 contains 13 residues. CDR3: CATEDRVRNEQFF. Written as DNA, the CDR3 is TGTGCCACCGAGGACAGGGTACGCAATGAGCAGTTCTTC.

The V and J genes are TRBV7-2 and TRBJ2-3, with D uncertain. This CDR3 comprises 12 residues. Germline CDR1 reads SGHTA; CDR2 reads FQGNSA. Trimming pared 1 base from V and 2 bases from J, leaving 1 base between. The CDR3 sequence is CASSLDTDTQYF. The CDR3 DNA is TGTGCCAGCAGCTTAGACACAGATACGCAGTATTTT.

The chain links TRBV2 to TRBJ1-5, with D unresolved. With 4 bases removed from V and 3 bases from J, the gap between germline ends came to 10 bases. The length of the CDR3 is 14 residues. Germline CDR1 SNHLY, CDR2 FYNNEI. CDR3 region: CASSGVGFNQPQHF. CDR3 bases: TGTGCCAGCAGTGGAGTGGGCTTCAATCAGCCCCAGCATTTT.